These T cell receptor beta chains were read from a single sample in a study of T cell responses to AZD1222 COVID-19 vaccine. Clones were sequenced by immunoSEQ multiplex PCR, and TCRdb holds only the in-frame ones, with some missing. The sample gives about 140,000 clones, 88% of which show up once; approximately 3% is in the top ten. The sequences come from peripheral blood, collected 28 days after the second AZD1222 dose. These receptors all come from an adult who received the AZD1222 COVID-19 vaccine. The CDR3 runs from the conserved cysteine through the conserved F or W. A D gene is named only where the DNA matches it firmly. For some rows the clone size is stated as once, few or many, or as a class when expanded; others skip it.

clone_size d_call j_call v_call cdr3_nt cdr3_aa
NA NA TRBJ2-1 TRBV29-1 TGCAGCGTTGAGGGTCCTAGTGGTAGCTCCTACAATGAGCAGTTCTTC CSVEGPSGSSYNEQFF
NA TRBD1 TRBJ2-2 TRBV7-9 TGTGCCAGCAGCTTGGGACAGGGGGGGACCGGGGAGCTGTTTTTT CASSLGQGGTGELFF
NA NA TRBJ2-6 TRBV5-1 TGCGCCAGCAGCTTGTGGACAGATCTCCGCTCTGGGGCCAACGTCCTGACTTTC CASSLWTDLRSGANVLTF
NA NA TRBJ1-1 TRBV3-1/TRBV3-2 TGTGCCAGCAGCCAAGAGCCGGGGACCACTGAAGCTTTCTTT CASSQEPGTTEAFF
NA TRBD2 TRBJ2-5 TRBV12-5 TGTGCTAGTGCCCCCGGCCTGACTAGCAGCCAAGAGACCCAGTACTTC CASAPGLTSSQETQYF
NA NA TRBJ1-2 TRBV5-1 TGCGCCAGCAGCTCTCTTATCGATGGCTACACCTTC CASSSLIDGYTF
NA NA TRBJ2-3 TRBV30 TGTGCCTGGAGTGTGGGGGCGGGGCTCTCGGATACGCAGTATTTT CAWSVGAGLSDTQYF
NA TRBD1 TRBJ1-6 TRBV10-2 TGCGCCAGCAGTGAGGGGGGTTGGGGGACAGGGGACTCACCCCTCCACTTT CASSEGGWGTGDSPLHF
NA NA TRBJ2-1 TRBV19 TGTGCATCCGGACAGAACAATGAGCAGTTCTTC CASGQNNEQFF
NA NA TRBJ2-3 TRBV19 TGTGCCAGTAGTAACGAGGGGGGTACGCAGTATTTT CASSNEGGTQYF
few NA TRBJ2-3 TRBV27 TGTGCCAGCAGTCTGAGGGGGGAGGGGCACACAGATACGCAGTATTTT CASSLRGEGHTDTQYF
few TRBD2 TRBJ2-5 TRBV3-1/TRBV3-2 TGTGCCAGCAGCGCCCGAGCGGGATGGGAGACCCAGTACTTC CASSARAGWETQYF
NA NA TRBJ1-2 TRBV9 TGTGCCAGCAGCCGTAAAGAGGGGTCCTACGATGGCTACACCTTC CASSRKEGSYDGYTF
NA NA TRBJ1-1 TRBV27 TGTGCCAGCAGTTTTGATGGGGGGAACACTGAAGCTTTCTTT CASSFDGGNTEAFF
NA TRBD2 TRBJ2-7 TRBV6-6 TGTGCCAGCAGTTACCAGGAAGCGGGAGTGAGTGAGCAGTACTTC CASSYQEAGVSEQYF
once NA TRBJ1-3 TRBV11-3 TGTGCCAGCAGTCAGGGGAACTCTGGAAACACCATATATTTT CASSQGNSGNTIYF
NA TRBD2 TRBJ2-3 TRBV2 TGTGCCAGCAGCCTCCCCCTGGGACTAGCGGGAATCACAGATACGCAGTATTTT CASSLPLGLAGITDTQYF